This T cell receptor beta chain was retrieved from a study of identical twins. Germline V gene lookup returns CDR1 LGHDT and CDR2 YNNKEL (reference sequence). The length of the CDR3 is 16 residues. V was pared by 8 bases and J by 7 bases, with 24 bases between. TCRdb ran MiXCR on the 5' RACE reads and lists one entry per CDR3 protein. The repertoire has about 470,000 distinct CDR3 sequences, 20% to 25% of them found once; the top ten carry approximately 2.9%. The sample was also linked to a second study, of T cells expressing NK-cell markers.

This sequence was found in a young woman in good health. What was sequenced was CD4+ T cells sorted from blood. The chain couples TRBV3-1 to TRBJ2-1; D is possibly TRBD1 (6 bases). CDR3 protein: CASATQGRAPKNEQFF. The DNA for the CDR3 is TGTGCCAGCGCCACGCAGGGGCGGGCCCCTAAAAATGAGCAGTTCTTC.